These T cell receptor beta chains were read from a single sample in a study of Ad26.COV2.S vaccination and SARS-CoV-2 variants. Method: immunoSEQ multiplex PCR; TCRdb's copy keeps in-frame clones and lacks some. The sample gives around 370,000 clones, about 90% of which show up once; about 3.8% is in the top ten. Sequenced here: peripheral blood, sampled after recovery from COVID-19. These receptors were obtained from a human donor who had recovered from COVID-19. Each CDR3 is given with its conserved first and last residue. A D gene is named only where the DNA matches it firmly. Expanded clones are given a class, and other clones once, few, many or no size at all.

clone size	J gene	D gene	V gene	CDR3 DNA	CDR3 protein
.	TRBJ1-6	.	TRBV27	TGTGCCAGCAGATCATTGGTGGGCCGGGTTACTCCTTCACCCCTCCACTTT	CASRSLVGRVTPSPLHF
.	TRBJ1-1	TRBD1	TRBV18	TGTGCCAGCTCATCAATCGATCCGGGACAGGGAGAGCTGGGGACTGAAGCTTTCTTT	CASSSIDPGQGELGTEAFF
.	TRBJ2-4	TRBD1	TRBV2	TGTGCCAGCAGTGAGGCCCCAGGGGGACGGAACATTCAGTACTTC	CASSEAPGGRNIQYF
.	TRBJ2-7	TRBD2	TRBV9	TGTGCCAGCAGCGTAGGACTAGCGGAGAATTACGAGCAGTACTTC	CASSVGLAENYEQYF
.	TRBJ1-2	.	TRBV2	TGTGCCAGCGGTGGGGGGGCGCCGTTTGGCTACACCTTC	CASGGGAPFGYTF
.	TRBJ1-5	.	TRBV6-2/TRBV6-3	TGTGCCAGCAGCCCGGGGGGCAGCAATCAGCCCCAGCATTTT	CASSPGGSNQPQHF
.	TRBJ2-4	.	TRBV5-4	TGTGCCAGCAGCTTGGGACAGGCCAAAAACATTCAGTACTTC	CASSLGQAKNIQYF
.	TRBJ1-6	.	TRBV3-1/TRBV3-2	TGTGCCAGCAGCTTCGAGGGCTCCTATAATTCACCCCTCCACTTT	CASSFEGSYNSPLHF
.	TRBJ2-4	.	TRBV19	TGTGCCAGTAGTATGGGGGATGTGAAAAACATTCAGTACTTC	CASSMGDVKNIQYF
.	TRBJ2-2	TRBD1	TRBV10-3	TGTGCCATCAGAGTGGATACTTGGACAGGGGAAAACACCGGGGAGCTGTTTTTT	CAIRVDTWTGENTGELFF
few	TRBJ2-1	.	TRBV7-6	TGTGCCAGCAGCGATAGGGGAGGAGGTTACAATGAGCAGTTCTTC	CASSDRGGGYNEQFF
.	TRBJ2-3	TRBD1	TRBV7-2	TGTGCCAGCAGCCCCCGGGACAGAGGCACAGATACGCAGTATTTT	CASSPRDRGTDTQYF
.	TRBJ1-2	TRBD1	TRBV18	TGTGCCAGCTCAGAGGGAGCTGGGACAGGGGAAACCGGCTACACCTTC	CASSEGAGTGETGYTF
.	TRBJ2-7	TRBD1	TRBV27	TGTGCCAGCAGTGGAACAGGGGGACAGTACTTC	CASSGTGGQYF
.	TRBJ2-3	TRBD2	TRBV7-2	TGTGCCAGCAGCTTGACTAGCGGGGGGCGCGCAGATACGCAGTATTTT	CASSLTSGGRADTQYF
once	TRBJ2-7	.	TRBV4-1	TGCGCCAGCAGCCAAGGGTTCAGGGGAGTAGGACAATCCTACGAGCAGTACTTC	CASSQGFRGVGQSYEQYF
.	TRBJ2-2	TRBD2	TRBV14	TGTGCCAGCAGCCAAGTCGGGGGGGCGGGAACCGGGGAGCTGTTTTTT	CASSQVGGAGTGELFF
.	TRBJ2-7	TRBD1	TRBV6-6	TGTGCCAGCAGTTCGCCCGGGCCAGGGGGCGAGCAGTACTTC	CASSSPGPGGEQYF
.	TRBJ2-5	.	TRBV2	TGTGCCAGGACAGCGGCCCAAGAGACCCAGTACTTC	CARTAAQETQYF
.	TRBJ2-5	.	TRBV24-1	TGTGCCACCGGCGAGGTAGGGGAGACCCAGTACTTC	CATGEVGETQYF
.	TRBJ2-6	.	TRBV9	TGTGCCAGCAGTCCACAGGGTGCTGGGGCCAACGTCCTGACTTTC	CASSPQGAGANVLTF
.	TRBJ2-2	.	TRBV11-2	TGTGCCAGCAGCTTAAGTTGGTCCGGGGAGCTGTTTTTT	CASSLSWSGELFF
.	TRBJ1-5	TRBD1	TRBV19	TGTGCCAGTAGTACTTGGGACAGGGAGGAACAGCCCCAGCATTTT	CASSTWDREEQPQHF
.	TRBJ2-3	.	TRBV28	TGTGCCAGCAGTTTAGCGGGTTCTGGCACAGATACGCAGTATTTT	CASSLAGSGTDTQYF
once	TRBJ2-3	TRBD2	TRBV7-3	TGTGCCAGCAGCAGTAGCGGGGGGGCATCAGATACGCAGTATTTT	CASSSSGGASDTQYF
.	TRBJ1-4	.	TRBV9	TGTGCCAGCAGCGCCAGACAGACAACTAATGAAAAACTGTTTTTT	CASSARQTTNEKLFF
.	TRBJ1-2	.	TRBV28	TGTGCCAGCACCCCCCCGGCCTCGACAGGCTGGGACTACACCTTC	CASTPPASTGWDYTF
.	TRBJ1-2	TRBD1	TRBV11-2	TGTGCCAGCAGCCGGGATCAGGGGGCTTGGTATGGCTACACCTTC	CASSRDQGAWYGYTF
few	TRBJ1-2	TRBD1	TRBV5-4	TGTGCCAGCAGACCCGGGACAGACTATGGCTACACCTTC	CASRPGTDYGYTF
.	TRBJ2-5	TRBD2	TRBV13	TGTGCCAGCAGCCAAACAGGTCGCGGGGGGCTGGGAGAGACCCAGTACTTC	CASSQTGRGGLGETQYF